The clone carrying this TCR beta chain has only a few counts. TCRdb re-called the PCR reads through MiXCR, storing one row per CDR3 protein. The sample lists roughly 8,400 distinct CDR3 sequences, roughly 44% occurring once. The source of the sample is a study of CD4 and CD8 cells across lung adenocarcinoma regions. CDR3 length equals 14 residues. J lost 4 bases, V lost 6 bases, and 6 bases had no gene match. CDR1 MNHNS and CDR2 SASEGT come from the germline V gene. Sequenced input: CD8+ T cells from the center of a lung tumor. This TCR was recovered from a male donor with lung adenocarcinoma. The CD4 and CD8 labels of this study may be unreliable. The V gene is TRBV6-1, the J gene TRBJ2-3, with 8 bases that match TRBD2. The CDR3 coding sequence is TGTGCCAGCAGCCCCGGGACTAGATCAGATACGCAGTATTTT. It translates to CASSPGTRSDTQYF.